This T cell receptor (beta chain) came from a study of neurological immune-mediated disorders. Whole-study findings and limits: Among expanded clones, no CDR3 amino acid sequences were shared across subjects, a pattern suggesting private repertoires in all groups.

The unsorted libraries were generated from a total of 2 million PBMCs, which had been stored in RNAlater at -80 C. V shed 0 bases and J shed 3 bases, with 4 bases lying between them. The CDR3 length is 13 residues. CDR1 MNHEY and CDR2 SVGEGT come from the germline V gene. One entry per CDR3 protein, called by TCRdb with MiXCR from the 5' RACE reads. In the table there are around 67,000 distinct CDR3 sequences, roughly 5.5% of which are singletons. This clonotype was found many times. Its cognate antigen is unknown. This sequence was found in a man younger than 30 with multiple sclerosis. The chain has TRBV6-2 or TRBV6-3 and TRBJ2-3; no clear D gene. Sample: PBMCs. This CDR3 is CASSYSMTDTQYF. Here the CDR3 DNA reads TGTGCCAGCAGTTACTCGATGACAGATACGCAGTATTTT.